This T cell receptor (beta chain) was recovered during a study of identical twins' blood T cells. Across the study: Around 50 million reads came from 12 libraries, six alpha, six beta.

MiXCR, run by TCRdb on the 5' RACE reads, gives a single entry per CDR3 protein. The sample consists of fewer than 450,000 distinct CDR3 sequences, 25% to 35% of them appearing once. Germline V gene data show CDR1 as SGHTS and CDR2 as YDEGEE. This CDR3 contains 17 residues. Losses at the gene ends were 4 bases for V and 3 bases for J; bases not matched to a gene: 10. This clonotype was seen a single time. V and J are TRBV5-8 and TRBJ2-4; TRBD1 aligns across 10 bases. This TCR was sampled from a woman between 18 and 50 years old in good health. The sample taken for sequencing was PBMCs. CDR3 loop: CASSLGGQGVNKNIQYF. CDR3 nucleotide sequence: TGTGCCAGCAGCCTTGGTGGACAGGGGGTTAACAAAAACATTCAGTACTTC.